The 28 T cell receptor beta chains listed next were all sequenced from one sample in a study of CD8 T cell repertoires and HIV-1 epitope variants. These receptors' antigens are unknown. The protocol was immunoSEQ multiplex PCR, while the TCRdb copy is restricted to in-frame clones and leaves out a portion. The sample yields about 4,600 clones, more than 65% seen once. The sequencing sample was made of cultured CD8+ T cells derived from PBMCs. These receptors originate from a male donor with HIV.

The sample holds a few counts of this clone. The chain links TRBV2 to TRBJ2-5; D may be TRBD1 (6 bases). Germline V lookup: CDR1 SNHLY, CDR2 FYNNEI. This CDR3 region has 15 residues. V dropped 3 bases and J dropped 7 bases, with 18 bases sitting between them. DNA of the CDR3: TGTGCCAGCAGTGATCCGGACAGCGCTTGGGGGACCCAGTACTTC. Translation gives CASSDPDSAWGTQYF.

This clone was observed a handful of times. This chain joins TRBV28 and TRBJ2-7, with D tentatively TRBD2 (5 bases). V lost 5 bases, J lost 1 base, and 12 bases lay in between. Germline V gene data show CDR1 as MDHEN and CDR2 as SYDVKM. The length of the CDR3 is 14 residues. CDR3 loop: CASSIGLGSYEQYF. The DNA of the CDR3 is TGTGCCAGCAGTATCGGACTCGGATCCTACGAGCAGTACTTC.

The chain uses TRBV9 and TRBJ2-7; D is perhaps TRBD1 (7 bases). The CDR3 spans 14 residues. Germline CDR1 SGDLS, CDR2 YYNGEE. Trimming left V 2 bases short and J 5 bases short, with 14 bases between. Written as DNA, the CDR3 is TGTGCCAGCAGCGTGTCAGGGGGGATGGACGAGCAGTACTTC. It encodes CASSVSGGMDEQYF.

This clone was seen only a few times. V gene TRBV11-2 combines with J gene TRBJ2-7; a weak D match, TRBD1 (5 bases). The V and J ends lost 1 base and 4 bases respectively, with 11 bases between them. Germline V gene lookup returns CDR1 SGHAT and CDR2 FQNNGV. CDR3 size: 14 residues. The CDR3 protein is CASSLVSTAYEQYF. In DNA form, the CDR3 reads TGTGCCAGCAGCTTAGTCTCGACAGCTTACGAGCAGTACTTC.

The count of this clone is one. This chain uses TRBV2 with TRBJ2-4, with D unresolved. Germline assignment: CDR1 SNHLY and CDR2 FYNNEI. V lost 3 bases and J 8 bases, leaving 20 bases between the germline ends. This CDR3 has 16 amino acids. The CDR3 region is CASSDGFGPRMDIQYF. The CDR3 region has the DNA TGTGCCAGCAGTGATGGATTTGGCCCCCGGATGGACATTCAGTACTTC.

The chain links TRBV7-9 to TRBJ2-7, with D hard to call. Per germline, CDR1 SEHNR and CDR2 FQNEAQ (reference sequence). This CDR3 comprises 11 residues. Trimming took off 5 bases at V and 6 bases at J, with 8 bases between the two ends. The CDR3 spells CASSVDIEQYF. The CDR3, as DNA: TGTGCCAGCAGCGTAGACATCGAGCAGTACTTC.

The chain is built from TRBV7-9 and TRBJ2-3; 8 positions agree with TRBD2. The germline V gene has CDR1 SEHNR and CDR2 FQNEAQ (reference sequence). The CDR3 sequence is 19 residues long. V gave up 1 base and J gave up 3 bases; unmatched junction bases: 15. CDR3 nucleotide sequence: TGTGCCAGCAGCTTAGTCGAGCGGGAGAGTATGATTACGACAGATACGCAGTATTTT. Protein product: CASSLVERESMITTDTQYF.

The chain employs TRBV4-3 and TRBJ1-2; 7 nucleotides line up with TRBD1. Germline loops: CDR1 LGHNA, CDR2 YSLEER. This CDR3 is built from 15 residues. Trimming cost V 0 bases and J 3 bases; bases outside gene matches: 4. The CDR3 sequence is CASSQEWQGDYGYTF. CDR3 in DNA: TGCGCCAGCAGCCAAGAATGGCAGGGGGACTATGGCTACACCTTC.

The V and J genes are TRBV2 and TRBJ2-7; 9 nucleotides match TRBD2. The J segment lost 3 bases and the V segment lost 6 bases, leaving 18 bases of the junction unmatched. The CDR3 extends over 18 amino acids. Looked up from germline, CDR1 is SNHLY and CDR2 is FYNNEI. CDR3 DNA sequence: TGTGCCAGCAGGAGCCAACTAGCGGGCCTCATCCCTAACTACGAGCAGTACTTC. Translating gives CASRSQLAGLIPNYEQYF.

The rearrangement uses TRBV2 and TRBJ1-6, with D hard to call. V gave up 7 bases and J gave up 0 bases, with 4 bases separating them. The CDR3 extends over 13 amino acids. The germline CDR1 and CDR2 sequences are SNHLY and FYNNEI. The CDR3 DNA reads TGTGCCAGCAAAAGCTCCTATAATTCACCCCTCCACTTT. Its protein product is CASKSSYNSPLHF. Drawing the rest from reference TRBV2 and TRBJ1-6, the complete variable domain is EPEVTQTPSHQVTQMGQEVILRCVPISNHLYFYWYRQILGQKVEFLVSFYNNEISEKSEIFDDQFSVERPDGSNFTLKIRSTKLEDSAMYFCASKSSYNSPLHFGNGTRLTVT.

The J gene is TRBJ2-7, the V gene TRBV7-9; D is possibly TRBD1 (6 bases). The length of the CDR3 is 15 residues. Germline assignment: CDR1 SEHNR and CDR2 FQNEAQ (reference sequence). The V gene lost 1 base and the J gene lost 4 bases, with 14 bases spanning the gap. The chain's CDR3 is CASSLDVQGPYEQYF. In DNA, the CDR3 is TGTGCCAGCAGCTTAGATGTGCAGGGGCCATACGAGCAGTACTTC.

This clone was detected only a few times. The chain has TRBV19 and TRBJ1-5; D not certain. The CDR3 loop spans 13 amino acids. The V gene's germline CDR1 is LNHDA and CDR2 SQIVND (reference sequence). With 1 base removed from V and 9 bases from J, the gap between germline ends came to 10 bases. The CDR3 DNA follows: TGTGCCAGTAGTATAGTTCCGGAGGGGCCCCAGCATTTT. This sequence encodes CASSIVPEGPQHF.

The genes are TRBV30 and TRBJ1-3; tentative D call: TRBD1 (5 bases). CDR1 is GTSNPN and CDR2 is SVGIG in the germline V gene (reference sequence). Between the trimmed V and J ends, which lost 0 bases and 4 bases, there was a span of 16 bases. CDR3 size: 16 residues. CDR3 DNA: TGTGCCTGGAGTGTACATAGGGGCCGATACGGAAACACCATATATTTT. Translation gives CAWSVHRGRYGNTIYF.

This chain uses TRBV9 with TRBJ2-7, with D possibly TRBD2 on 5 matching bases. V was cut by 3 bases and J by 2 bases, with 15 bases left in between. Looked up from germline, CDR1 is SGDLS and CDR2 is YYNGEE. This CDR3 spans 15 amino acids. For the CDR3, the DNA is TGTGCCAGCAGCGCGACCGCGGGTCAGGCCTACGAGCAGTACTTC. It translates to CASSATAGQAYEQYF.

The rearrangement joins TRBV28 to TRBJ2-5, with D maybe TRBD1 (6 bases). V dropped 6 bases and J dropped 6 bases, with 20 bases sitting between them. The CDR3 is 15 amino acids. Per the germline V gene, CDR1 is MDHEN and CDR2 is SYDVKM. Here the CDR3 reads CASSPVDGTLKTQYF. CDR3 nucleotides: TGTGCCAGCAGCCCCGTAGACGGGACACTAAAGACCCAGTACTTC.

The V and J genes are TRBV28 and TRBJ2-7; perhaps TRBD1 as D (5 bases). V was trimmed by 3 bases and J by 0 bases, leaving 18 bases between them. This CDR3 comprises 17 residues. Germline V gene sequence: CDR1 MDHEN, CDR2 SYDVKM. CDR3 nucleotides: TGTGCCAGCAGTTTCGGTACCGAAGGGGTCGACTCCTACGAGCAGTACTTC. Residues: CASSFGTEGVDSYEQYF. The complete variable domain, with remaining parts taken from reference TRBV28 and TRBJ2-7, reads DVKVTQSSRYLVKRTGEKVFLECVQDMDHENMFWYRQDPGLGLRLIYFSYDVKMKEKGDIPEGYSVSREKKERFSLILESASTNQTSMYLCASSFGTEGVDSYEQYFGPGTRLTVT.

This clone has a handful of counts. The chain recombines TRBV27 with TRBJ2-7, with D possibly being TRBD1 or TRBD2 (7 bases each). The CDR3 loop spans 15 amino acids. The V end was cut by 7 bases, the J end by 3 bases, with 19 bases between. Germline V gene data show CDR1 as MNHEY and CDR2 as SMNVEV (reference sequence). The CDR3 is CASTPGGDSNYEQYF. The CDR3 DNA reads as TGTGCCAGCACTCCTGGGGGGGACAGCAACTACGAGCAGTACTTC.

The chain recombines TRBV6-5 with TRBJ1-1; 10 nucleotides agree with TRBD1. CDR1 is MNHEY and CDR2 is SVGAGI in the germline V gene. This CDR3 is built from 15 residues. Trimming removed 0 bases from V and 5 bases from J; junction bases left unmatched: 3. The CDR3 reads CASSYSWTGGTEAFF. In DNA, the CDR3 is TGTGCCAGCAGTTACTCATGGACAGGGGGGACTGAAGCTTTCTTT.

The chain has TRBV6-5 and TRBJ2-2; TRBD2 matches 7 bases. The CDR3 length is 14 residues. Germline V gene data show CDR1 as MNHEY and CDR2 as SVGAGI. The ends lost 5 bases at V and 5 bases at J; junction bases unmatched: 5. CDR3 sequence: CASSAQGGTGELFF. Here the CDR3 DNA reads TGTGCCAGCAGTGCCCAGGGAGGGACCGGGGAGCTGTTTTTT.

The J gene is TRBJ2-7, the V gene TRBV28, with 10 bases that match TRBD2. CDR1 and CDR2 from the germline V gene are MDHEN and SYDVKM. Trimming at V came to 6 bases and at J to 0 bases, leaving 17 bases not matched to a gene. The CDR3 consists of 19 residues. The CDR3 DNA sequence: TGTGCCAGCAGCCTAACCGTTCGTATGGGGACTAGCGACTCCTACGAGCAGTACTTC. It codes for CASSLTVRMGTSDSYEQYF.

The chain joins TRBV6-4 to TRBJ1-1, with 9 bases that match TRBD1. With 9 bases clipped from V and 0 bases from J, the junction kept 8 bases outside the gene matches. The CDR3 is 15 residues long. Germline V gene lookup returns CDR1 MRHNA and CDR2 SNTAGT. CDR3 sequence reads: CARLRDRDLNTEAFF. CDR3 bases: TGTGCCAGGTTACGGGACAGGGACCTGAACACTGAAGCTTTCTTT.

This sequence joins TRBV11-1 and TRBJ1-1; D may be TRBD1 (5 bases). CDR1 is SGHAT and CDR2 is FQDESV in the germline V gene (reference sequence). The CDR3 runs 15 residues. V lost 6 bases and J lost 4, with 18 bases in between. The CDR3 is CASRPGAETGTEAFF. As DNA, the CDR3 is TGTGCCAGCAGACCCGGGGCCGAAACGGGCACTGAAGCTTTCTTT.

The rearrangement uses TRBV10-3 and TRBJ1-1, with 12 bases aligning to TRBD1. Per the germline V gene, CDR1 is ENHRY and CDR2 is SYGVKD. V lost 4 bases, J lost 1 base, and 7 bases stayed unmatched. The CDR3 length is 17 residues. This CDR3 is CAISAGQGAGKNTEAFF. CDR3 sequence (DNA): TGTGCCATCAGTGCGGGACAGGGGGCAGGGAAGAACACTGAAGCTTTCTTT.

In this sample, this clone turned up a few times. The V call is TRBV7-6, the J call TRBJ2-1, with 12 bases aligning to TRBD2. Per the germline V gene, CDR1 is SGHVS and CDR2 is FNYEAQ. The CDR3 totals 15 residues. The V and J ends lost 7 bases and 7 bases, in that order; junction bases with no gene match: 8. CDR3 sequence: CASTETSGSRNEQFF. CDR3 nucleotide sequence: TGTGCCAGCACCGAGACTAGCGGGAGTCGGAATGAGCAGTTCTTC.

The chain links TRBV5-6 to TRBJ1-2, with D unclear. Germline V gene data show CDR1 as SGHDT and CDR2 as YYEEEE. Trimming cost V 2 bases and J 7 bases, with 9 bases left between them. This CDR3 contains 12 residues. The CDR3 nucleotides read TGTGCCAGCAGCTTTTCGGGTAGTGGCTACACCTTC. It encodes CASSFSGSGYTF.

This chain links TRBV11-2 with TRBJ2-2; D gene unclear. Germline CDR1 and CDR2: SGHAT and FQNNGV. This CDR3 region has 12 residues. The germline V and J ends were trimmed by 6 bases and 3 bases, with 5 bases remaining between them. The CDR3 sequence is CASRIDTGELFF. DNA of the CDR3: TGTGCCAGCAGAATAGACACCGGGGAGCTGTTTTTT.

This clone was detected only once. The V and J genes are TRBV27 and TRBJ2-1; 10 bases line up with TRBD2. This CDR3 has 15 residues. The V segment lost 2 bases and the J segment 9 bases; nucleotides outside the gene matches: 7. Germline V gene lookup returns CDR1 MNHEY and CDR2 SMNVEV (reference sequence). The CDR3 loop is CASSLASGGAVEQFF. The CDR3 coding sequence is TGTGCCAGCAGTTTAGCCAGCGGGGGGGCCGTTGAGCAGTTCTTC.

The gene calls are TRBV9 and TRBJ2-2, with D possibly being TRBD1 (6 bases). Germline V CDR1 and CDR2: SGDLS, YYNGEE. This CDR3 is 16 amino acids long. V was clipped by 3 bases and J by 0 bases, with 12 bases between them. The CDR3 reads CASSGIGTTNTGELFF. In DNA form, the CDR3 reads TGTGCCAGCAGCGGAATTGGGACAACGAACACCGGGGAGCTGTTTTTT.